The next 5 T cell receptor beta chains were all read from a single sample in a study of T cells expressing NK-cell markers. Following a re-call of the 5' RACE reads, TCRdb has one entry per CDR3 protein and lacks DNA. Here the sample table reports some 140,000 distinct CDR3 sequences. The sample consisted of blood T cells: a sorted CD56 or NKG2C T cell subset, CD4+ or CD8+ T cells, or bulk PBMC T cells (not recorded which). The receptors originated from a woman aged 50 to 65 in good health.

The chain uses TRBV20-1 and TRBJ2-3; TCRdb reports TRBD1, a call that lacks DNA to check it against. Germline values: CDR1 DFQATT, CDR2 SNEGSKA (reference sequence). The CDR3 sequence is 15 residues long. CDR3 residues: CSATPTGMEADTQYF.

This chain uses TRBV7-6 with TRBJ1-1; the TCRdb call, TRBD1, lacks DNA for checking. This CDR3 has 13 amino acids. CDR1 SGHVS and CDR2 FNYEAQ come from the germline V gene. The CDR3 reads CASSFRDSGEAFF. Looking up the rest from reference TRBV7-6 and TRBJ1-1 gives the full variable domain: GAGVSQSPRYKVTKRGQDVALRCDPISGHVSLYWYRQALGQGPEFLTYFNYEAQQDKSGLPNDRFSAERPEGSISTLTIQRTEQRDSAMYRCASSFRDSGEAFFGQGTRLTVV.

The chain combines TRBV5-1 with TRBJ1-2; TCRdb designates TRBD1, a call that cannot be tested without DNA. This CDR3 comprises 14 residues. Germline loops: CDR1 SGHRS, CDR2 YFSETQ. CDR3 residues: CASSGEDRTAGYTF.

The chain joins TRBV24-1 to TRBJ2-1; the D call from TCRdb, TRBD1, cannot be confirmed without DNA. The CDR3 consists of 13 residues. Per the germline V gene, CDR1 is KGHDR and CDR2 is SFDVKD. The CDR3 region is CATGPGKRDEQFF.

The chain uses TRBV5-6 and TRBJ1-4; absent DNA, TCRdb's TRBD1 call cannot be checked. Per the germline V gene, CDR1 is SGHDT and CDR2 is YYEEEE. The CDR3 has 13 residues. This CDR3 reads CASSLGTVDRLFF.